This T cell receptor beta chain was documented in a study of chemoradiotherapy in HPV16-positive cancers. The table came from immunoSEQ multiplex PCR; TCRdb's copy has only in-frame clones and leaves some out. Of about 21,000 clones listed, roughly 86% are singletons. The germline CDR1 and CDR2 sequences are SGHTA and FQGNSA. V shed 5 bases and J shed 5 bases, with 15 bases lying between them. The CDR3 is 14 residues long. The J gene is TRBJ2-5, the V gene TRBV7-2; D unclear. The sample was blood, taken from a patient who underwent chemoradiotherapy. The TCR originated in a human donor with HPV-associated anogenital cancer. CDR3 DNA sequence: TGTGCCAGCAGCCCGAGTGGGGTTAGGGAGACCCAGTACTTC. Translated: CASSPSGVRETQYF.